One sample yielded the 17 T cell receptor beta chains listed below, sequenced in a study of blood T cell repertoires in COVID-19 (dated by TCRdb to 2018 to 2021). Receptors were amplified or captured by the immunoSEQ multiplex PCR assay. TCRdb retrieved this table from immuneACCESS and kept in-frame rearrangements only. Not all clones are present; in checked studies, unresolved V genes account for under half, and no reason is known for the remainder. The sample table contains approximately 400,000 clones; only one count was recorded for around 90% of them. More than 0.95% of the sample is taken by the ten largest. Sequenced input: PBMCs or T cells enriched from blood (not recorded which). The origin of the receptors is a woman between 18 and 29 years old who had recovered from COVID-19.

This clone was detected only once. The CDR3, as DNA: TGTGCCAGCAGTACGCGGGACAGGGGTCTTAATGAGCAGTTCTTC. As protein: CASSTRDRGLNEQFF. The chain links TRBV6-5 to TRBJ2-1; TRBD1 matches 10 bases. V was clipped by 5 bases and J by 7 bases; unmatched bases: 8. The CDR3 has 15 amino acids. CDR1 is MNHEY, CDR2 SVGAGI, per germline.

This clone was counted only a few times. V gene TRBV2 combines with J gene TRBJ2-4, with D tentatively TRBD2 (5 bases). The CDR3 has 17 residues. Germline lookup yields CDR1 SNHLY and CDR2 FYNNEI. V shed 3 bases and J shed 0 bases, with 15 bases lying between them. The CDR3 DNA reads TGTGCCAGCAGTGATGGCGGGTCACGGGTAGCCAAAAACATTCAGTACTTC. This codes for CASSDGGSRVAKNIQYF.

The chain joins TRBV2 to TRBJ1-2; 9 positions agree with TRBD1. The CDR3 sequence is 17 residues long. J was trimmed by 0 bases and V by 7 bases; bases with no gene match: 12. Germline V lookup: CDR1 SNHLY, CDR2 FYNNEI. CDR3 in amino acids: CASITSDRGPPNYGYTF. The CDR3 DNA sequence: TGTGCCAGCATTACCTCGGACAGGGGCCCCCCTAACTATGGCTACACCTTC.

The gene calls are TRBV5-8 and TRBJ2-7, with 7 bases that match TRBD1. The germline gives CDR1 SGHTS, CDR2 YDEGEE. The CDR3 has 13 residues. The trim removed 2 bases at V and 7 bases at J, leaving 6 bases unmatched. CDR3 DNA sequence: TGTGCCAGCAGCTTCGACAGGGTAGGAGAGCAGTACTTC. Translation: CASSFDRVGEQYF. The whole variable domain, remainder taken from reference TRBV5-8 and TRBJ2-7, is EAGVTQSPTHLIKTRGQQATLRCSPISGHTSVYWYQQALGLGLQFLLWYDEGEERNRGNFPPRFSGRQFPNYSSELNVNALELEDSALYLCASSFDRVGEQYFGPGTRLTVT.

The CDR3: CASSYGQGVGYGYTF. The CDR3 DNA sequence: TGTGCCAGCAGTTACGGGCAGGGGGTTGGCTATGGCTACACCTTC. The chain is built from TRBV6-6 and TRBJ1-2, with TRBD1 matching over 7 bases. With V trimmed by 2 bases and J by 4 bases, 7 bases remained unmatched. Germline V lookup: CDR1 MNHNY, CDR2 SVGAGI (reference sequence). The CDR3 loop spans 15 amino acids.

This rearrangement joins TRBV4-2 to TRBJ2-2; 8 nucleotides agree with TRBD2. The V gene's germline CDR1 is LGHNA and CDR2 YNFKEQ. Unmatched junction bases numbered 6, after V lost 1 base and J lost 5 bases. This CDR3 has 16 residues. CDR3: CASSQGDGGDTGELFF. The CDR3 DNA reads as TGTGCCAGCAGCCAAGGGGACGGGGGGGATACCGGGGAGCTGTTTTTT.

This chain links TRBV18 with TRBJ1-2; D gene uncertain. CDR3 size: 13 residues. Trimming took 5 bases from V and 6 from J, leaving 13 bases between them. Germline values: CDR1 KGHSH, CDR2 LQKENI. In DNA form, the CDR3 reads TGTGCCAGCTCAACCTTTTCACAGAATGGCTACACCTTC. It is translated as CASSTFSQNGYTF.

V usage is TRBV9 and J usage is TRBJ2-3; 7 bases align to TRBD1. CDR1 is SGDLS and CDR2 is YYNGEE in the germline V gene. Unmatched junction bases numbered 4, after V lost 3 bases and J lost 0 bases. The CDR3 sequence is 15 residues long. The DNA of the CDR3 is TGTGCCAGCAGCGCTCCGGGACAGAGCACAGATACGCAGTATTTT. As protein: CASSAPGQSTDTQYF.

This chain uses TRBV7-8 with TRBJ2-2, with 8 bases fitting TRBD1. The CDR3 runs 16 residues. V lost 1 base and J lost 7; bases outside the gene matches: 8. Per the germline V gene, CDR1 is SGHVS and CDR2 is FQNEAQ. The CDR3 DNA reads TGTGCCAGCAGCTTAGTTCGCCAGGGGGCAAACGGGGAGCTGTTTTTT. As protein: CASSLVRQGANGELFF. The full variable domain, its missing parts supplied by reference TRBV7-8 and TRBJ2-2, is GAGVSQSPRYKVAKRGQDVALRCDPISGHVSLFWYQQALGQGPEFLTYFQNEAQLDKSGLPSDRFFAERPEGSVSTLKIQRTQQEDSAVYLCASSLVRQGANGELFFGEGSRLTVL.

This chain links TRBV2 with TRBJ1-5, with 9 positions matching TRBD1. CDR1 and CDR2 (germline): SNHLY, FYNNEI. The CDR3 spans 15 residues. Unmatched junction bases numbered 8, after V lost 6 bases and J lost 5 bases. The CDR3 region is CASRADRGAYQPQHF. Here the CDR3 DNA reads TGTGCCAGCAGAGCGGACAGGGGCGCATATCAGCCCCAGCATTTT.

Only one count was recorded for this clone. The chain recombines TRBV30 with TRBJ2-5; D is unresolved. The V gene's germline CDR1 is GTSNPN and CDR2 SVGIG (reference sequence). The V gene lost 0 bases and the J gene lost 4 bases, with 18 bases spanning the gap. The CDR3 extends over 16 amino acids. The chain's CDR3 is CAWSVRMFRSGETQYF. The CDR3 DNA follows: TGTGCCTGGAGTGTCCGGATGTTCAGGTCAGGAGAGACCCAGTACTTC.

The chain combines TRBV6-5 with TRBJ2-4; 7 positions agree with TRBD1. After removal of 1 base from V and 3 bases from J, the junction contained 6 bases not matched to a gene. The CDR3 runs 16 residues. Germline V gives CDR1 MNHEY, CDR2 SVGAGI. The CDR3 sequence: CASSYFWDRGKNIQYF. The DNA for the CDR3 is TGTGCCAGCAGTTACTTCTGGGACAGAGGCAAAAACATTCAGTACTTC.

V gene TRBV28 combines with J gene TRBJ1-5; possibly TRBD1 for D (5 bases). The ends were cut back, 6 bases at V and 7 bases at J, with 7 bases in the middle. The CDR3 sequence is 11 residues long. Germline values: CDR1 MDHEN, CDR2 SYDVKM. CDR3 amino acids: CASSRGQPQHF. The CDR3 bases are TGTGCCAGCAGCCGGGGGCAGCCCCAGCATTTT.

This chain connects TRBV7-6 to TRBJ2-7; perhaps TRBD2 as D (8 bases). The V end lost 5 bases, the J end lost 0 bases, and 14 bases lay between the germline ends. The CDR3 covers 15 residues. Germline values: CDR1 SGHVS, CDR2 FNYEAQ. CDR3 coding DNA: TGTGCCAGCAGCCCGGGGGGGACAGCCTCCTACGAGCAGTACTTC. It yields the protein CASSPGGTASYEQYF.

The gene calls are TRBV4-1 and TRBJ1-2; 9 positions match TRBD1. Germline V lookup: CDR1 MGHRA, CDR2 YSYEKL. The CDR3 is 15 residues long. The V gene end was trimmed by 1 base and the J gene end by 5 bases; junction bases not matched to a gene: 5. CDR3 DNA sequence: TGCGCCAGCAGCCAAGCCGGGACAGGGCAATATGGCTACACCTTC. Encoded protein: CASSQAGTGQYGYTF.

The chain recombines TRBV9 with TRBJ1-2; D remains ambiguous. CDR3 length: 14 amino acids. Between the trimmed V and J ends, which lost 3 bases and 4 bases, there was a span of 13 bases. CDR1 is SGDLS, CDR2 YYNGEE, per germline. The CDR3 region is CASSDGNPAYGYTF. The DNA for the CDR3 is TGTGCCAGCAGCGACGGTAACCCCGCCTATGGCTACACCTTC.

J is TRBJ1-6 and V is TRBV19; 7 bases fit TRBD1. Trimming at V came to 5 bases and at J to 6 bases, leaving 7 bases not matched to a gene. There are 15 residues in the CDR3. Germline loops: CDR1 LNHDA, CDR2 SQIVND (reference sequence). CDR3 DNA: TGTGCCAGTAGTTGGAAACAGGGGTCTAATTCACCCCTCCACTTT. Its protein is CASSWKQGSNSPLHF.